This TCR beta chain was recovered during a study of siplizumab effects on memory and regulatory T cells. Study-level findings and limits: Greater diversity than memory cells seemed evident in naive T cells, which also appeared to be major alloresponse contributors.

About this clone: What it binds is not known.

Method: immunoSEQ multiplex PCR; TCRdb's copy keeps in-frame clones and lacks some. The sample lists fewer than 130,000 clones; 80% to 95% were seen once. CDR1 and CDR2 (germline): MNHEY, SMNVEV (reference sequence). Unmatched junction bases numbered 5, after V lost 4 bases and J lost 4 bases. This CDR3 has 14 amino acids. Sequencing used CD4+ T cells sorted from blood. The V gene is TRBV27, the J gene TRBJ2-5; 8 positions agree with TRBD1. The sequence derives from a human donor in good health. CDR3 DNA sequence: TGTGCCAGCAGTTCCCCCACAGGGGGAGAGACCCAGTACTTC. This gives the protein CASSSPTGGETQYF.